Reported below is one TCR beta chain. What it recognizes is unknown. The data derive from a study of T cell responses to AZD1222 COVID-19 vaccine. Study context: Recipients boosted at about 4 weeks or about 12 weeks are pooled.

TCRdb keeps only in-frame clones here, not all; method: immunoSEQ multiplex PCR. Among about 120,000 clones listed, about 90% were seen once. Broader study findings: The donor group comprised mostly white British people and more females; the analysis possibly underestimated clonal diversity.

The clonotype was recovered from an adult in good health. The source was peripheral blood, collected on day 0 of AZD1222 vaccination.

CDR3 amino acids: CATSDFEGKAFF. CDR3 DNA sequence: TGTGCCACCAGTGATTTCGAGGGGAAAGCTTTCTTT. This rearrangement joins TRBV24-1 to TRBJ1-1, with D possibly TRBD1 on 5 matching bases. The CDR3 is 12 residues long. Germline assignment: CDR1 KGHDR and CDR2 SFDVKD. V lost 1 base to trimming and J lost 9 bases, with 8 bases between them.